The present T cell receptor beta chain was sequenced within a study of CD8+ T cells in alopecia areata. Study at large: Each day, treated patients took oral tofacitinib twice, at 5 to 10 mg per dose.

It was cDNA, reverse transcribed from extracted RNA, that served as the sequencing template. The assay was immunoSEQ multiplex PCR, and TCRdb's table has in-frame clones only and misses some. The table includes more than 150,000 clones, 59% detected once. There are 14 residues in the CDR3. V lost 4 bases, J lost 3 bases, and 13 bases lay in between. Germline CDR1 is SGHTA and CDR2 is FQGNSA. The sequencing used CD4+ T cells sorted from blood, collected at week 0. This clonotype was sampled from a human donor with alopecia areata. This chain joins TRBV7-2 and TRBJ2-7; unclear D gene. The CDR3 DNA follows: TGTGCCAGCAGCTACGACACCTTGATCTACGAGCAGTACTTC. Its translation is CASSYDTLIYEQYF. Variable domain in full (rest from reference TRBV7-2 and TRBJ2-7): GAGVSQSPSNKVTEKGKDVELRCDPISGHTALYWYRQSLGQGLEFLIYFQGNSAPDKSGLPSDRFSAERTGGSVSTLTIQRTQQEDSAVYLCASSYDTLIYEQYFGPGTRLTVT.